Following are 28 T cell receptor beta chains from one sample sequenced in a study of T cell repertoires in cytomegalovirus infection. These receptors' antigens are unknown. TCRdb used MiXCR to reprocess the reads, holding one entry per CDR3 protein. The sample lists 800,000 to 950,000 distinct CDR3 sequences; 30% to 35% were seen once. The source was cultured CD8+ T cells from PBMCs, collected from culture after CMV antigen stimulation. The receptors were gathered from a human donor in good health (CMV status not recorded). Some clones in this sample may be carry-over from other donors' samples.

The gene calls are TRBV6-6 and TRBJ2-7; the D gene is possibly TRBD1 (6 bases). Trimming shortened V by 0 bases and J by 10 bases, and 13 bases separated the two germline ends. This CDR3 region has 13 residues. Germline V gene data show CDR1 as MNHNY and CDR2 as SVGAGI (reference sequence). The CDR3 region has the DNA TGTGCCAGCAGTTACTCGAAAGGGGGTGTCCAGTACGTC. Protein sequence: CASSYSKGGVQYV.

Many counts were recorded for this clonotype. The chain is built from TRBV7-2 and TRBJ1-2; D remains ambiguous. The CDR3 is 15 amino acids. The germline V gene has CDR1 SGHTA and CDR2 FQGNSA. Trimming cost V 1 base and J 1 base, with 10 bases left between them. The CDR3: CASSLGTYFNYGYTF. The DNA for the CDR3 is TGTGCCAGCAGCTTAGGCACATACTTTAACTATGGCTACACCTTC. The full variable domain, in which reference TRBV7-2 and TRBJ1-2 provide the parts outside the CDR3, is GAGVSQSPSNKVTEKGKDVELRCDPISGHTALYWYRQSLGQGLEFLIYFQGNSAPDKSGLPSDRFSAERTGGSVSTLTIQRTQQEDSAVYLCASSLGTYFNYGYTFGSGTRLTVV.

The chain combines TRBV25-1 with TRBJ1-4, with TRBD1 matching over 8 bases. V dropped 0 bases and J dropped 2; count of bases not matched to a gene: 2. The germline V gene has CDR1 MGHDK and CDR2 SYGVNS. The CDR3 sequence is 16 residues long. In DNA form, the CDR3 reads TGTGCCAGCAGTGAATACCAGGGGGCTACTAATGAAAAACTGTTTTTT. Its protein is CASSEYQGATNEKLFF.

The table lists this clonotype with a few counts. The chain is built from TRBV27 and TRBJ1-1, with unresolved D. CDR1 and CDR2 from the germline V gene are MNHEY and SMNVEV (reference sequence). The ends were cut back, 5 bases at V and 4 bases at J, with 8 bases in the middle. CDR3 length: 12 residues. The CDR3 here is CASSVWGTEAFF. CDR3 bases: TGTGCCAGCAGTGTGTGGGGCACTGAAGCTTTCTTT.

The chain combines TRBV4-1 with TRBJ1-1, with D tentatively TRBD1 (5 bases). The V and J ends lost 3 bases and 5 bases respectively, with 7 bases between them. The CDR3 consists of 12 residues. Per germline, CDR1 MGHRA and CDR2 YSYEKL. CDR3 DNA sequence: TGCGCCAGCAGCCACAGGGATACTGAAGCTTTCTTT. Translated, it gives CASSHRDTEAFF.

The chain links TRBV5-5 to TRBJ1-2; 8 bases agree with TRBD1. The length of the CDR3 is 15 residues. The germline CDR1 and CDR2 sequences are SGHKS and YYEKEE (reference sequence). V lost 4 bases to trimming and J lost 0 bases; unmatched junction nucleotides: 5. The CDR3 is CASSAGQGTNYGYTF. DNA for the CDR3: TGTGCCAGCAGCGCCGGACAGGGCACTAACTATGGCTACACCTTC.

This clonotype was picked up one time. The J gene is TRBJ2-1, the V gene TRBV4-1, with D perhaps TRBD1 (6 bases). The ends were cut back, 0 bases at V and 4 bases at J, with 16 bases in the middle. The CDR3 totals 17 residues. CDR1 MGHRA and CDR2 YSYEKL come from the germline V gene. The CDR3 region is CASSQDPPQGLYNEQFF. CDR3 nucleotides: TGCGCCAGCAGCCAAGATCCCCCCCAGGGGCTTTACAATGAGCAGTTCTTC.

This clonotype has more than one count but fewer than ten. The chain has TRBV24-1 and TRBJ2-3, with TRBD2 matching 9 bases. CDR3 length equals 19 residues. V lost 0 bases and J lost 0; bases outside the gene matches: 9. Germline CDR1 KGHDR, CDR2 SFDVKD. The CDR3 reads CATSDLETRAGGSTDTQYF. Here the CDR3 DNA reads TGTGCCACCAGTGATTTGGAAACAAGAGCGGGGGGAAGCACAGATACGCAGTATTTT.

A few counts support this clonotype. This chain joins TRBV7-6 and TRBJ2-1; D is unresolved. The CDR3 loop spans 13 amino acids. The ends were cut back, 1 base at V and 5 bases at J, with 6 bases in the middle. Germline CDR1 reads SGHVS; CDR2 reads FNYEAQ. This CDR3 reads CASSLVRHNEQFF. The DNA for the CDR3 is TGTGCCAGCAGCTTAGTCAGGCACAATGAGCAGTTCTTC.

In its sample, this clonotype was seen many times. This chain joins TRBV12-3 or TRBV12-4 and TRBJ2-5; no clear D gene. This CDR3 has 12 residues. V was trimmed by 7 bases and J by 1 base, leaving 7 bases between them. Here the CDR3 DNA reads TGTGCCAGCATGACTTTCCAAGAGACCCAGTACTTC. Translated, it gives CASMTFQETQYF.

This CDR3 is CASRGDRAPLPNYGYTF. CDR3 DNA: TGTGCCAGCAGGGGAGACAGGGCTCCTCTACCTAACTATGGCTACACCTTC. The chain is built from TRBV7-2 and TRBJ1-2; 7 bases line up with TRBD1. The CDR3 is 17 residues long. With 6 bases clipped from V and 0 bases from J, the junction kept 13 bases outside the gene matches. Germline assignment: CDR1 SGHTA and CDR2 FQGNSA.

The chain carries TRBV19 and TRBJ2-2; D may correspond to TRBD1 or TRBD2 (6 bases each). The CDR3 spans 16 residues. Germline CDR1 and CDR2: LNHDA and SQIVND (reference sequence). Trimming shortened V by 1 base and J by 3 bases, and 12 bases separated the two germline ends. In DNA form, the CDR3 reads TGTGCCAGTAGTATAGGAAGGGGGGTGGACACCGGGGAGCTGTTTTTT. This codes for CASSIGRGVDTGELFF.

The chain has TRBV11-1 and TRBJ2-7; D might be TRBD1 (5 bases). Germline values: CDR1 SGHAT, CDR2 FQDESV (reference sequence). Trimming shortened V by 1 base and J by 1 base, and 11 bases separated the two germline ends. The CDR3 is 15 amino acids. This CDR3 reads CASSLGSAGSYEQYV. The CDR3 coding sequence is TGTGCCAGCAGCTTAGGGAGTGCAGGGTCCTACGAGCAGTACGTC.

The chain joins TRBV2 to TRBJ1-5; D is unresolved. The CDR3 length is 15 residues. Trimming shortened V by 1 base and J by 0 bases, and 7 bases separated the two germline ends. Germline values: CDR1 SNHLY, CDR2 FYNNEI. The CDR3 sequence is CASSEGFHSNQPQHF. Written as DNA, the CDR3 is TGTGCCAGCAGTGAAGGGTTCCATAGCAATCAGCCCCAGCATTTT.

To note about this clonotype: Just one base apart from a much larger clone, this may be a read error. CDR3 in DNA: TGCGCCAGCAGCCAAGATTGGGACAGGGTCGGGAACACTGAAGCTTCCTTT. It yields the protein CASSQDWDRVGNTEASF. The rearrangement links TRBV4-3 to TRBJ1-1, with 9 bases matching TRBD1. Germline loops: CDR1 LGHNA, CDR2 YSLEER. The CDR3 totals 17 residues.

This clonotype appeared many times. V is TRBV7-8 and J is TRBJ2-1; 7 bases align to TRBD2. The germline CDR1 and CDR2 sequences are SGHVS and FQNEAQ. This CDR3 contains 15 residues. V trimming: 5 bases; J trimming: 6 bases; junction bases outside the gene matches: 10. The CDR3, as DNA: TGTGCCAGCAGCGGGTGGGGGGGTGCTAGCAATGAGCAGTTCTTC. Its protein product is CASSGWGGASNEQFF.

V is TRBV7-8 and J is TRBJ2-7; a weak D match, TRBD2 (6 bases). Trimming stripped 1 base from V and 6 bases from J, with 10 bases between. Germline CDR1 SGHVS, CDR2 FQNEAQ. The CDR3 is 13 amino acids. The CDR3 reads CASSLGNGGEQYV. The CDR3 DNA follows: TGTGCCAGCAGCTTAGGTAACGGGGGCGAGCAGTACGTC.

The gene calls are TRBV6-5 and TRBJ2-1; 10 positions agree with TRBD1. The length of the CDR3 is 16 residues. Germline V gene lookup returns CDR1 MNHEY and CDR2 SVGAGI. V lost 6 bases, J lost 3 bases, and 8 bases stayed unmatched. This chain's CDR3 is CASSPQTGGFYNEQFF. In nucleotides, the CDR3 is TGTGCCAGCAGCCCACAGACAGGGGGCTTCTACAATGAGCAGTTCTTC.

This chain uses TRBV7-6 with TRBJ1-2; no clear D gene. CDR3 length equals 14 residues. CDR1 is SGHVS and CDR2 is FNYEAQ in the germline V gene. Deletions cut 0 bases from V and 0 bases from J, with 5 bases between. The CDR3 nucleotides are TGTGCCAGCAGCTTAGCCGGCCCTAACTATGGCTACACCTTC. Its translation is CASSLAGPNYGYTF.

This clonotype was seen only a few times. The V and J genes are TRBV2 and TRBJ2-1; 8 nucleotides agree with TRBD2. Trimming took 10 bases from V and 7 from J; bases not matched to a gene: 9. The CDR3 contains 13 residues. Germline V CDR1 and CDR2: SNHLY, FYNNEI. Here the CDR3 reads CANAAGGGNEQFF. CDR3 sequence (DNA): TGTGCCAACGCGGCGGGGGGTGGTAATGAGCAGTTCTTC.

Turning to this clonotype: One end of the junction does not line up with germline, which may come from a read error. The rearrangement joins TRBV4-3 to TRBJ1-2; D ambiguous. Germline loops: CDR1 LGHNA, CDR2 YSLEER. The CDR3 sequence is 11 residues long. The CDR3 coding sequence is TGCGCCAGCGGCCAAGAGAGTGGCTACACCTTC. Translating gives CASGQESGYTF.

This clonotype appeared a few times. The rearrangement joins TRBV6-1 to TRBJ2-7, with D maybe TRBD2 (6 bases). V lost 4 bases to trimming and J lost 3 bases, with 13 bases between them. Germline-derived CDR1 and CDR2 are MNHNS and SASEGT. CDR3 length equals 14 residues. The CDR3 DNA reads TGTGCCAGCAGTGTCGACCGGGGACTCTACGAGCAGTACGTC. It codes for CASSVDRGLYEQYV.

This clonotype was picked up a small number of times. The chain links TRBV6-1 to TRBJ1-5; D perhaps matches TRBD1 (6 bases). CDR1 is MNHNS and CDR2 is SASEGT in the germline V gene. V lost 3 bases and J lost 0, with 15 bases in between. CDR3 length equals 17 residues. CDR3 sequence (DNA): TGTGCCAGCAGTGATGCCAGGGGCCTATATAGCAATCAGCCCCAGCATTTT. It codes for CASSDARGLYSNQPQHF.

This clonotype showed up many times. The V and J genes are TRBV7-2 and TRBJ2-7; 9 bases agree with TRBD1. The CDR3 extends over 16 amino acids. Losses at the gene ends were 5 bases for V and 4 bases for J; bases not matched to a gene: 12. Germline CDR1 and CDR2: SGHTA and FQGNSA. DNA of the CDR3: TGTGCCAGCAGCCACAGAGCAGGACAGGGGCCTTACGAGCAGTACTTC. It is translated as CASSHRAGQGPYEQYF.

This chain joins TRBV6-6 and TRBJ1-1; D not resolved. The ends were cut back, 7 bases at V and 4 bases at J, with 13 bases in the middle. The CDR3 runs 13 residues. CDR1 and CDR2 from the germline V gene are MNHNY and SVGAGI (reference sequence). The CDR3 DNA is TGTGCCAGCACCTACGGAAGTGGCACTGAAGCTTTCTTT. This encodes CASTYGSGTEAFF.

The chain has TRBV12-3 or TRBV12-4 and TRBJ1-1, with D unclear. The length of the CDR3 is 12 residues. Trimming removed 6 bases from V and 4 bases from J, with 9 bases in between. CDR3 DNA sequence: TGTGCCAGCAGGCGGACGGTCACTGAAGCTTTCTTT. It translates to CASRRTVTEAFF.

V gene TRBV6-8 combines with J gene TRBJ1-2; possible D gene TRBD1, 5 bases. The germline V gene has CDR1 MNHGY and CDR2 SAAAGT. This CDR3 is 15 amino acids long. Between the trimmed V and J ends, which lost 3 bases and 2 bases, there was a span of 13 bases. The CDR3 here is CASSYKGIPNYGYTF. The CDR3 nucleotides are TGTGCCAGCAGTTATAAGGGGATCCCCAACTATGGCTACACCTTC.

The chain recombines TRBV20-1 with TRBJ2-3; 13 positions agree with TRBD2. Germline V lookup: CDR1 DFQATT, CDR2 SNEGSKA (reference sequence). V shed 0 bases and J 5 bases; nucleotides not matched to a gene: 8. This CDR3 has 17 amino acids. CDR3 coding DNA: TGCAGTGCTAGAGATCCCTCACTAGCGGGGGGGCTAGATACGCAGTATTTT. This translates into CSARDPSLAGGLDTQYF.